This T cell receptor (beta chain) was identified during a study of T cell changes during pregnancy in multiple sclerosis. This clone has just one count. Sequenced by immunoSEQ multiplex PCR; TCRdb stores in-frame clones only, minus some. This table has 43,000 or so clones, almost 95% appearing once. Germline V CDR1 and CDR2: SGHRS, YFSETQ. This CDR3 contains 15 residues. V lost 1 base to trimming and J lost 4 bases; unmatched junction nucleotides: 3. The TCR originated in a female donor with multiple sclerosis, enrolled in a pregnancy study. This sample comprised peripheral blood, obtained in the third trimester of pregnancy. This chain uses TRBV5-1 with TRBJ2-1, with TRBD2 matching 9 bases. The CDR3 here is CASSLTAGGYNEQFF. In DNA form, the CDR3 reads TGCGCCAGCAGCTTGACGGCGGGAGGGTACAATGAGCAGTTCTTC.